The 16 T cell receptor beta chains listed next were all sequenced from one sample in a study of early T cells in non-severe SARS-CoV-2 infection. One entry per CDR3 protein, called by TCRdb with MiXCR from the 5' RACE reads. The table records tens of thousands of distinct CDR3 sequences, around 17% of them present only once. The sequencing used whole blood, collected at baseline. The source of these receptors is an adult who was a healthcare worker with PCR-confirmed SARS-CoV-2 infection or an uninfected control (not recorded which).

This clonotype was observed at least ten times. CDR3 region: CASSYSKGQGHGYTF. DNA for the CDR3: TGTGCCAGCAGTTACTCGAAGGGTCAGGGACATGGCTACACCTTC. The chain has TRBV6-5 and TRBJ1-2, with D maybe TRBD1 (5 bases). The ends were cut back, 0 bases at V and 6 bases at J, with 14 bases in the middle. The CDR3 has 15 amino acids. CDR1 is MNHEY, CDR2 SVGAGI, per germline.

The chain uses TRBV20-1 and TRBJ2-7; D perhaps matches TRBD1 (5 bases). The CDR3 extends over 12 amino acids. The V gene's germline CDR1 is DFQATT and CDR2 SNEGSKA (reference sequence). V was clipped by 3 bases and J by 4 bases, with 10 bases between them. This CDR3 reads CSASGAMYEQYF. The CDR3 DNA follows: TGCAGTGCTAGTGGGGCGATGTACGAGCAGTACTTC.

This clonotype showed up just a few times. The chain couples TRBV4-2 to TRBJ1-1, with TRBD1 matching over 7 bases. Germline values: CDR1 LGHNA, CDR2 YNFKEQ. The CDR3 totals 13 residues. Losses at the gene ends were 5 bases for V and 6 bases for J; bases not matched to a gene: 6. CDR3 in amino acids: CASSGRGKAEAFF. The CDR3 nucleotides are TGTGCCAGCAGCGGCAGGGGGAAGGCTGAAGCTTTCTTT.

The chain employs TRBV28 and TRBJ2-1; 10 bases align to TRBD2. CDR3 length equals 16 residues. The junction had 10 bases not matched to a gene; V was cut back by 5 bases and J by 6 bases. The V gene's germline CDR1 is MDHEN and CDR2 SYDVKM. CDR3 nucleotide sequence: TGTGCCAGCAGTACATGGACTAGCGGACCCTTCAATGAGCAGTTCTTC. Translation gives CASSTWTSGPFNEQFF. Full variable domain (rest looked up from reference TRBV28 and TRBJ2-1): DVKVTQSSRYLVKRTGEKVFLECVQDMDHENMFWYRQDPGLGLRLIYFSYDVKMKEKGDIPEGYSVSREKKERFSLILESASTNQTSMYLCASSTWTSGPFNEQFFGPGTRLTVL.

This clonotype was observed many times. This rearrangement joins TRBV7-2 to TRBJ2-3, with TRBD2 as a possible D gene (5 bases). V gave up 5 bases and J gave up 5 bases, with 17 bases separating them. The V gene's germline CDR1 is SGHTA and CDR2 FQGNSA. The CDR3 consists of 15 residues. CDR3 region: CASSLSALEVDTQYF. As DNA, the CDR3 is TGTGCCAGCAGCCTTTCGGCGTTGGAGGTAGATACGCAGTATTTT. Looking up the rest from reference TRBV7-2 and TRBJ2-3 gives the full variable domain: GAGVSQSPSNKVTEKGKDVELRCDPISGHTALYWYRQSLGQGLEFLIYFQGNSAPDKSGLPSDRFSAERTGGSVSTLTIQRTQQEDSAVYLCASSLSALEVDTQYFGPGTRLTVL.

This clonotype was recorded many times. The chain couples TRBV20-1 to TRBJ2-5; TRBD2 matches 7 bases. The V segment lost 4 bases and the J segment 7 bases; nucleotides outside the gene matches: 9. Germline V gives CDR1 DFQATT, CDR2 SNEGSKA (reference sequence). The CDR3 covers 13 residues. CDR3 sequence (DNA): TGCAGTGCTACTAGCGGACTATTTCGGACCCAGTACTTC. Amino acid sequence: CSATSGLFRTQYF.

The sample holds many counts of this clonotype. The chain combines TRBV6-1 with TRBJ2-7; D may be TRBD1 (6 bases). The CDR3 loop spans 14 amino acids. Germline V gives CDR1 MNHNS, CDR2 SASEGT. V was trimmed by 3 bases and J by 5 bases, leaving 14 bases between them. In DNA form, the CDR3 reads TGTGCCAGCAGTGAGGGAACAGGGTCGGACGAGCAGTACTTC. Amino acids: CASSEGTGSDEQYF.

As to this clonotype: A much larger clone lies one base from this, so it may be a read error. The chain couples TRBV28 to TRBJ2-7; D gene uncertain. There are 15 residues in the CDR3. CDR1 and CDR2 (germline): MDHEN, SYDVKM. Here the CDR3 reads CASSWVGMGLYERYF. As DNA, the CDR3 is TGTGCCAGCAGTTGGGTGGGGATGGGTCTATACGAGCGGTACTTC.

This clonotype was recorded a few times. The rearrangement joins TRBV12-3 or TRBV12-4 to TRBJ2-2; either TRBD1 or TRBD2 may supply D (5 bases each). The length of the CDR3 is 16 residues. The ends were cut back, 6 bases at V and 10 bases at J, with 24 bases in the middle. The CDR3 DNA sequence: TGTGCCAGCAGGCAGAAATCCGGATGGGGACCGGAGGAGCTGTTTTTT. This encodes CASRQKSGWGPEELFF.

This clonotype was recorded only once. J is TRBJ1-5 and V is TRBV12-3 or TRBV12-4; 9 bases align to TRBD1. The J segment lost 6 bases and the V segment lost 6 bases, leaving 6 bases of the junction unmatched. The CDR3 has 14 residues. CDR3 in DNA: TGTGCCAGCAGCCCGGGACAGGGAAGTCAGCCCCAGCATTTT. Amino acid sequence: CASSPGQGSQPQHF.

This rearrangement joins TRBV12-3 or TRBV12-4 to TRBJ2-7; TRBD2 aligns across 12 bases. This CDR3 spans 16 amino acids. V lost 5 bases and J lost 6; bases outside the gene matches: 11. CDR3 residues: CASSPLLAGGLVEQYF. The CDR3 region has the DNA TGTGCCAGCAGTCCCCTGCTAGCGGGAGGGCTGGTCGAGCAGTACTTC.

The V gene is TRBV9, the J gene TRBJ1-5; the D is unclear. The CDR3 length is 15 residues. CDR1 is SGDLS, CDR2 YYNGEE, per germline. The V gene lost 0 bases and the J gene lost 2 bases, with 9 bases spanning the gap. CDR3 residues: CASSVGGEGNQPQHF. The CDR3 DNA reads as TGTGCCAGCAGCGTAGGTGGTGAGGGCAATCAGCCCCAGCATTTT.

This clonotype was observed a few times. The chain joins TRBV7-2 to TRBJ2-3, with 14 nucleotides matching TRBD2. The germline V gene encodes CDR1 SGHTA and CDR2 FQGNSA. The V segment lost 1 base and the J segment 4 bases; nucleotides outside the gene matches: 4. This CDR3 is 17 amino acids long. The CDR3 DNA sequence: TGTGCCAGCAGCTTAGTGGGACTAGCGGGAGTATCAGATACGCAGTATTTT. Translation gives CASSLVGLAGVSDTQYF.

V usage is TRBV9 and J usage is TRBJ2-3; D might be TRBD1 (5 bases). Trimming took off 0 bases at V and 4 bases at J, with 9 bases between the two ends. Germline CDR1 SGDLS, CDR2 YYNGEE. The CDR3 sequence is 14 residues long. The CDR3 sequence is CASSVGGLADTQYF. The CDR3 DNA reads TGTGCCAGCAGCGTAGGGGGCTTAGCAGATACGCAGTATTTT.

The chain employs TRBV19 and TRBJ1-2; D not resolved. This CDR3 comprises 10 residues. Trimming shortened V by 7 bases and J by 4 bases, and 4 bases separated the two germline ends. Germline V CDR1 and CDR2: LNHDA, SQIVND (reference sequence). The CDR3 here is CASKTYGYTF. CDR3 bases: TGTGCCAGTAAGACCTATGGCTACACCTTC.

This clonotype was observed at least ten times. V gene TRBV28 combines with J gene TRBJ1-1; D is ambiguous. The V gene lost 4 bases and the J gene lost 5 bases, with 11 bases spanning the gap. The CDR3 totals 13 residues. Germline V gene sequence: CDR1 MDHEN, CDR2 SYDVKM. The CDR3 DNA reads TGTGCCAGCAGTTATTCAGAGCGGACTGAAGCTTTCTTT. It is translated as CASSYSERTEAFF. The variable domain in full, completed from reference TRBV28 and TRBJ1-1, reads DVKVTQSSRYLVKRTGEKVFLECVQDMDHENMFWYRQDPGLGLRLIYFSYDVKMKEKGDIPEGYSVSREKKERFSLILESASTNQTSMYLCASSYSERTEAFFGQGTRLTVV.